This section outlines one T cell receptor (beta chain) sequence together with its context. The record originates from a study of blood T cell repertoires in COVID-19. Whole-study context: Whether acute or convalescent, the COVID-19 samples came from the United States, Italy and Spain. T cells, B-cell-depleted T cells, or PBMCs provided the cDNA or gDNA that served as material.

V dropped 3 bases and J dropped 0 bases, with 5 bases sitting between them. This CDR3 contains 12 residues. Per the germline V gene, CDR1 is SQVTM and CDR2 is ANQGSEA. Original methodology: Quantification of nucleated cells was approximated via reference gene primer amplification. The data were produced by immunoSEQ multiplex PCR, yet TCRdb's version contains in-frame clones alone and is incomplete. For V, J and clone size, that table is used; D and trimming come from the DNA. This sample yields 55,000 to 85,000 clones, of which around three quarters are seen a single time; about a quarter belongs to the top ten.

This chain uses TRBV29-1 with TRBJ1-1; D gene unclear. This receptor was taken from a man aged 60-69 years with active or convalescent COVID-19. Material for sequencing was peripheral blood. CDR3 protein: CSVEGVNTEAFF. The CDR3 DNA reads TGCAGCGTTGAGGGAGTGAACACTGAAGCTTTCTTT.